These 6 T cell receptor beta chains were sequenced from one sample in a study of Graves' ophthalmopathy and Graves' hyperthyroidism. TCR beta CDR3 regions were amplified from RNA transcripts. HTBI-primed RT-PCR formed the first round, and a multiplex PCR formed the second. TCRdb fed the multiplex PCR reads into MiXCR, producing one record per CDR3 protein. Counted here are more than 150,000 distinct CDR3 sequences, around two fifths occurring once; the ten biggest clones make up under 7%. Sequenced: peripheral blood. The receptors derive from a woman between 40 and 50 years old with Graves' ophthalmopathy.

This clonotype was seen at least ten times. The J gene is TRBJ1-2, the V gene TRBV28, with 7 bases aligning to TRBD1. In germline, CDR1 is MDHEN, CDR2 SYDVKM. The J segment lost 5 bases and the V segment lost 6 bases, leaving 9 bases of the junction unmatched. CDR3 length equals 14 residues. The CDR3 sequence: CASRSEGAPYGYTF. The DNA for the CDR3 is TGTGCCAGCAGATCGGAGGGGGCACCTTATGGCTACACCTTC.

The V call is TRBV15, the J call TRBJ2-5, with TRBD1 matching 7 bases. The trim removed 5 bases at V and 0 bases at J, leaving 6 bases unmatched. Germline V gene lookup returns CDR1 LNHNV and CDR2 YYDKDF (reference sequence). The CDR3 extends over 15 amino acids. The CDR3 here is CATSGRTGNQETQYF. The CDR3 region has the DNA TGTGCCACCAGCGGGCGGACAGGCAACCAAGAGACCCAGTACTTC.

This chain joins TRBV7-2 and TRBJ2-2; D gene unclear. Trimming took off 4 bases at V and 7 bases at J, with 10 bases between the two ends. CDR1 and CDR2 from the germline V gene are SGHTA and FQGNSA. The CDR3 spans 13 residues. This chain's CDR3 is CASSSPQFGELFF. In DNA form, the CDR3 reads TGTGCCAGCAGCTCGCCTCAGTTCGGGGAGCTGTTTTTT. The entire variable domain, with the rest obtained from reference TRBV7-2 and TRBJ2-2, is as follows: GAGVSQSPSNKVTEKGKDVELRCDPISGHTALYWYRQSLGQGLEFLIYFQGNSAPDKSGLPSDRFSAERTGGSVSTLTIQRTQQEDSAVYLCASSSPQFGELFFGEGSRLTVL.

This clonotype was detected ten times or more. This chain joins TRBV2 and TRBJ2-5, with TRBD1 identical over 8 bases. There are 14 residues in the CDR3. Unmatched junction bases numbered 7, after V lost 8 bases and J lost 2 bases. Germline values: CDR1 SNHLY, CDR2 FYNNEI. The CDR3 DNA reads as TGTGCCAGCGGACAGGGTATGGGGCAAGAGACCCAGTACTTC. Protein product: CASGQGMGQETQYF.

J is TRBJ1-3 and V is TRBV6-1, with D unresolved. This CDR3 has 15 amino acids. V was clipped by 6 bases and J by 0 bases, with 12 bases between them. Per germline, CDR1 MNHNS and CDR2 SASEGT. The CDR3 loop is CASSRRGFSGNTIYF. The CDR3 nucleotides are TGTGCCAGCAGCCGCCGCGGATTCTCTGGAAACACCATATATTTT.

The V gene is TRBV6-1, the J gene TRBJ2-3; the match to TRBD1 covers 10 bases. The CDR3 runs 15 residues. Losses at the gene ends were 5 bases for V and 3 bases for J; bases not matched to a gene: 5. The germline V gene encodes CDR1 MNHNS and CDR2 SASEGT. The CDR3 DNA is TGTGCCAGCAGTAGTGAGGACAGGGGGACAGATACGCAGTATTTT. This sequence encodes CASSSEDRGTDTQYF.